The 13 T cell receptor beta chains given below trace back to one sample, sequenced in a study of human T cells and chemical hapten exposure. Time point reported: pre-sensitization, week 0. As to treatment: therapeutic diphenylcyclopropenone sensitization with weekly scalp DPC. TCRdb reanalysed the RACE reads using MiXCR and keeps one entry per CDR3 protein. The data contain 240,000 or so distinct CDR3 sequences, roughly 8.9% of them singletons. Sequences were derived from whole blood, sampled in connection with sensitization to the hapten diphenylcyclopropenone (DPC). The receptors were sampled from a middle-aged woman with alopecia areata. Some clones in this sample may be carry-over from other donors' samples.

This clonotype showed up just a few times. The CDR3 protein is CASSLSGGAGIEQYF. In DNA, the CDR3 is TGTGCCAGCAGTTTATCGGGTGGCGCAGGGATCGAGCAGTACTTC. This sequence joins TRBV27 and TRBJ2-7; tentative D call: TRBD1 (5 bases). This CDR3 comprises 15 residues. V gave up 0 bases and J gave up 6 bases, with 15 bases separating them. Germline CDR1 MNHEY, CDR2 SMNVEV (reference sequence).

This clonotype has only a few counts. This chain connects TRBV28 to TRBJ2-4; TRBD1 might be the D (6 bases). Germline V gene lookup returns CDR1 MDHEN and CDR2 SYDVKM. The CDR3 is 13 residues long. V shed 5 bases and J shed 5 bases, with 10 bases lying between them. The CDR3 DNA sequence: TGTGCCAGCAGTCGGACAGCGCAAAACATTCAGTACTTC. It specifies CASSRTAQNIQYF.

The chain combines TRBV20-1 with TRBJ2-7; maybe TRBD2 (6 bases). This CDR3 contains 14 residues. From germline, CDR1 is DFQATT and CDR2 SNEGSKA (reference sequence). V dropped 5 bases and J dropped 0 bases, with 14 bases sitting between them. For the CDR3, the DNA is TGCAGTGCTCCGGGCGAGCGGGCCTCCTACGAGCAGTACTTC. It encodes CSAPGERASYEQYF.

This clonotype was recorded a few times. The chain couples TRBV3-1 to TRBJ2-5, with 13 bases identical to TRBD2. V shed 4 bases, J shed 1 base, and the junction held 3 bases outside the gene matches. The CDR3 runs to 16 residues. Germline V gene sequence: CDR1 LGHDT, CDR2 YNNKEL (reference sequence). CDR3 bases: TGTGCCAGCAGCCGGAGACTAGCGGGAGGCCAAGAGACCCAGTACTTC. Translation gives CASSRRLAGGQETQYF.

In its sample, this clonotype was seen many times. The chain links TRBV7-9 to TRBJ1-5, with 10 nucleotides matching TRBD1. The trim removed 5 bases at V and 5 bases at J, leaving 3 bases unmatched. The CDR3 extends over 14 amino acids. Germline CDR1 reads SEHNR; CDR2 reads FQNEAQ (reference sequence). The CDR3 DNA follows: TGTGCCAGCAGCCGGGACAGGGGCCATCAGCCCCAGCATTTT. This encodes CASSRDRGHQPQHF.

This clonotype was seen only a few times. The V call is TRBV28, the J call TRBJ1-1; tentative D call: TRBD1 (5 bases). This CDR3 has 16 residues. V dropped 1 base and J dropped 0 bases, with 12 bases sitting between them. Germline CDR1 is MDHEN and CDR2 is SYDVKM. CDR3 in amino acids: CASSLLGLRMNTEAFF. In DNA, the CDR3 is TGTGCCAGCAGTTTATTGGGACTGCGCATGAACACTGAAGCTTTCTTT. Filled out from reference TRBV28 and TRBJ1-1, the complete variable domain reads DVKVTQSSRYLVKRTGEKVFLECVQDMDHENMFWYRQDPGLGLRLIYFSYDVKMKEKGDIPEGYSVSREKKERFSLILESASTNQTSMYLCASSLLGLRMNTEAFFGQGTRLTVV.

This clonotype was counted between two and nine times. The gene calls are TRBV9 and TRBJ2-3; maybe TRBD2 (6 bases). V was trimmed by 0 bases and J by 3 bases, leaving 11 bases between them. CDR1 is SGDLS and CDR2 is YYNGEE in the germline V gene. CDR3 size: 15 residues. CDR3 protein: CASSVGQRATDTQYF. DNA for the CDR3: TGTGCCAGCAGCGTAGGTCAGCGGGCGACAGATACGCAGTATTTT.

V usage is TRBV20-1 and J usage is TRBJ2-3, with TRBD1 matching 8 bases. V gave up 6 bases and J gave up 0 bases; unmatched junction bases: 5. This CDR3 spans 14 amino acids. Germline loops: CDR1 DFQATT, CDR2 SNEGSKA (reference sequence). The DNA of the CDR3 is TGCAGTGCCCCTCGACAGGGGAGCACAGATACGCAGTATTTT. It codes for CSAPRQGSTDTQYF.

A remark on this clonotype: A much larger clone differs by one base, so this may be a read error. This sequence joins TRBV29-1 and TRBJ2-3; 8 bases agree with TRBD2. CDR1 SQVTM and CDR2 ANQGSEA come from the germline V gene. This CDR3 contains 11 residues. CDR3 in DNA: TGCAGCCCCCGGCGGGGGGATACGCGGTATTTT. Encoded protein: CSPRRGDTRYF.

A few counts support this clonotype. This rearrangement joins TRBV6-2 or TRBV6-3 to TRBJ2-1; 7 bases align to TRBD1. CDR3 size: 15 residues. Per the germline V gene, CDR1 is MNHEY and CDR2 is SVGEGT. V lost 4 bases, J lost 8 bases, and 11 bases stayed unmatched. CDR3 loop: CASSLKGAGADEQFF. The CDR3 DNA is TGTGCCAGCAGTTTGAAGGGGGCAGGGGCCGATGAGCAGTTCTTC.

This clonotype appeared a few times. In nucleotides, the CDR3 is TGTGCCAGCAGCTCCCCCCAGGAGGGGCCCTCCTCTGGGGCCAACGTCCTGACTTTC. Amino acid sequence: CASSSPQEGPSSGANVLTF. The chain has TRBV7-9 and TRBJ2-6; D perhaps matches TRBD2 (6 bases). Trimming took off 4 bases at V and 0 bases at J, with 19 bases between the two ends. The CDR3 has 19 residues. Per the germline V gene, CDR1 is SEHNR and CDR2 is FQNEAQ (reference sequence).

This clonotype was picked up a small number of times. J is TRBJ2-4 and V is TRBV19; 11 bases agree with TRBD2. The V gene's germline CDR1 is LNHDA and CDR2 SQIVND (reference sequence). The CDR3 totals 15 residues. V dropped 5 bases and J dropped 7; count of bases not matched to a gene: 7. The CDR3 DNA reads as TGTGCCAGTAGTGTTACTAGCGGGGGCAGGAACATTCAGTACTTC. Amino acids: CASSVTSGGRNIQYF.

The chain's CDR3 is CASSLRGLYNEQFF. As DNA, the CDR3 is TGTGCCAGCAGTTTAAGGGGACTTTACAATGAGCAGTTCTTC. The chain is built from TRBV12-3 or TRBV12-4 and TRBJ2-1; tentatively, D is TRBD2 (6 bases). Trimming pared 2 bases from V and 4 bases from J, leaving 9 bases between. The length of the CDR3 is 14 residues.